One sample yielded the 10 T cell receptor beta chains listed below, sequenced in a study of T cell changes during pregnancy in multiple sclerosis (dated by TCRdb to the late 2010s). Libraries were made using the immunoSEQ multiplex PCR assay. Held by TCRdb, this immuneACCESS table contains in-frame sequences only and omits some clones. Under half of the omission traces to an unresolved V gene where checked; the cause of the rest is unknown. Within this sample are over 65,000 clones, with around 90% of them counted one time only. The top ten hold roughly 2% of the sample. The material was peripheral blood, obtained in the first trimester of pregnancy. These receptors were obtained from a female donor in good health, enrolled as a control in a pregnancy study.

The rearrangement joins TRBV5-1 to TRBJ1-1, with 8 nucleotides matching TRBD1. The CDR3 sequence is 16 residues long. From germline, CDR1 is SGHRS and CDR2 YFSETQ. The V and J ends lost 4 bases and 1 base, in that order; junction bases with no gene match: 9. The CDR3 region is CASSLNIGQGNTEAFF. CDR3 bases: TGCGCCAGCAGCCTGAATATTGGACAGGGGAACACTGAAGCTTTCTTT.

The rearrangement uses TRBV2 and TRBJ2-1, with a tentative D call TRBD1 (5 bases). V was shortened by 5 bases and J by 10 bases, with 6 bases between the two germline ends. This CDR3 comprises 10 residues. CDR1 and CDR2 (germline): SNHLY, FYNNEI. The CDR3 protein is CASSRTEQFF. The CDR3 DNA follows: TGTGCCAGCAGTAGGACAGAGCAGTTCTTC.

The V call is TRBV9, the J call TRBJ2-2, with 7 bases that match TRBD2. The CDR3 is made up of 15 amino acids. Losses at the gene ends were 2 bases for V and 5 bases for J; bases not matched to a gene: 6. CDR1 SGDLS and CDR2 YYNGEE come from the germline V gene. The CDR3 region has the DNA TGTGCCAGCAGCGTGGGGGGGATTGGTACCGGGGAGCTGTTTTTT. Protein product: CASSVGGIGTGELFF. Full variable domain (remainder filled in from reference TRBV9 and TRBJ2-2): DSGVTQTPKHLITATGQRVTLRCSPRSGDLSVYWYQQSLDQGLQFLIQYYNGEERAKGNILERFSAQQFPDLHSELNLSSLELGDSALYFCASSVGGIGTGELFFGEGSRLTVL.

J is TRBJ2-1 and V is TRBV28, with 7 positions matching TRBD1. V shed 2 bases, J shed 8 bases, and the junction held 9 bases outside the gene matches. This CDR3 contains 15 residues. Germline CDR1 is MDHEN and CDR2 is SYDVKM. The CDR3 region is CASSLPGQAGHEQFF. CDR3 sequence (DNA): TGTGCCAGCAGTTTACCCGGACAGGCTGGCCATGAGCAGTTCTTC.

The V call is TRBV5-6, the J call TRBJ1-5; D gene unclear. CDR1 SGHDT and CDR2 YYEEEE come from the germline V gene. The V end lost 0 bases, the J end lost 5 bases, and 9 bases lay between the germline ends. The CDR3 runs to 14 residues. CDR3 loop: CASSLAGRDQPQHF. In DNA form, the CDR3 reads TGTGCCAGCAGCTTGGCGGGGAGAGATCAGCCCCAGCATTTT. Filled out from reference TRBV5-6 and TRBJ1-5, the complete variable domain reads DAGVTQSPTHLIKTRGQQVTLRCSPKSGHDTVSWYQQALGQGPQFIFQYYEEEERQRGNFPDRFSGHQFPNYSSELNVNALLLGDSALYLCASSLAGRDQPQHFGDGTRLSIL.

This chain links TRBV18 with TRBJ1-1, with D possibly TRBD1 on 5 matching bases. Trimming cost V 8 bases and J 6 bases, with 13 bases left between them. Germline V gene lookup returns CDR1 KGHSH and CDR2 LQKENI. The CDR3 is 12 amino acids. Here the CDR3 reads CASRTGRAEAFF. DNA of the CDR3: TGTGCCAGCCGAACAGGCAGGGCTGAAGCTTTCTTT.

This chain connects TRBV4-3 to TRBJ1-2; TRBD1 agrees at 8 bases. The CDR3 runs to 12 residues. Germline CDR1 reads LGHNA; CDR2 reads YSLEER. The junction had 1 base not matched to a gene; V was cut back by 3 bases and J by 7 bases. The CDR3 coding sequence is TGCGCCAGCAGCCAGGGGACAGGTGGCTACACCTTC. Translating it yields CASSQGTGGYTF.

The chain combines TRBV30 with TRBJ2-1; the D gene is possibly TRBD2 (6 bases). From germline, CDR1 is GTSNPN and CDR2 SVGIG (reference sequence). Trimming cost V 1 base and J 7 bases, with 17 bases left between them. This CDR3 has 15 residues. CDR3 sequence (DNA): TGTGCCTGGAGTGCGTGGGCGGGGCCTCGGAATGAGCAGTTCTTC. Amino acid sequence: CAWSAWAGPRNEQFF.

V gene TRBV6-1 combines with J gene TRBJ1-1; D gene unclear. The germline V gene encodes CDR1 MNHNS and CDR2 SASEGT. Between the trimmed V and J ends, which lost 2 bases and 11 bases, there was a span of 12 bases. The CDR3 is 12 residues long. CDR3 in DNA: TGTGCCAGCAGTGAAATCGCAGCCGGGGCTTTCTTT. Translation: CASSEIAAGAFF.

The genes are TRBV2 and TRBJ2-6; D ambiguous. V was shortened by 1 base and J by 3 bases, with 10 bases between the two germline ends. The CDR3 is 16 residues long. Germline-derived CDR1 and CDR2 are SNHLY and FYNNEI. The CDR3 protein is CASSEGFLSGANVLTF. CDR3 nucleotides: TGTGCCAGCAGTGAAGGTTTTTTGAGTGGGGCCAACGTCCTGACTTTC.